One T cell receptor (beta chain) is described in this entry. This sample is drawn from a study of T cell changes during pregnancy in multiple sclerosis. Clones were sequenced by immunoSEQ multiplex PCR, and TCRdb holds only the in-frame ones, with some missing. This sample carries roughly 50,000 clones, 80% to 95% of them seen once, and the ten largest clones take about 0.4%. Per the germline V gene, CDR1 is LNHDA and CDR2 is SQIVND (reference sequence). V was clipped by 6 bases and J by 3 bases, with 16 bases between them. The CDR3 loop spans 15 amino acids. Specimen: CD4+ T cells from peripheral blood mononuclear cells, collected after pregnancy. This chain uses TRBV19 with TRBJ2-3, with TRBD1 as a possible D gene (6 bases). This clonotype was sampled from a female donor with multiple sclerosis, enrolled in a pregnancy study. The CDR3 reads CASRTGQGRTDTQYF. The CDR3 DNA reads TGTGCCAGTAGGACAGGTCAGGGTAGAACAGATACGCAGTATTTT. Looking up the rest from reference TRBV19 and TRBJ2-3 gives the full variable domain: DGGITQSPKYLFRKEGQNVTLSCEQNLNHDAMYWYRQDPGQGLRLIYYSQIVNDFQKGDIAEGYSVSREKKESFPLTVTSAQKNPTAFYLCASRTGQGRTDTQYFGPGTRLTVL.